This T cell receptor beta chain originates from a study of OX40 agonist ivuxolimab in advanced cancers. Across the study: Ivuxolimab is an agonistic anti-OX40 (CD134) antibody, and patients were treated with it.

This CDR3 has 16 amino acids. Trimming stripped 4 bases from V and 8 bases from J, with 21 bases between. CDR1 is SEHNR, CDR2 FQNEAQ, per germline (reference sequence). The protocol was immunoSEQ multiplex PCR, while the TCRdb copy is restricted to in-frame clones and leaves out a portion. The sample includes under 20,000 clones, roughly 80% of them seen just once. The specimen was CD4+ or CD8+ T cells sorted from blood, collected in a trial of the OX40 agonist ivuxolimab. The TCR sequence derives from an adult with an advanced solid tumor such as melanoma, head and neck, liver or kidney cancer. The chain combines TRBV7-9 with TRBJ2-1; maybe TRBD1 (6 bases). CDR3 sequence reads: CASSSQDSRLTYEQFF. The DNA of the CDR3 is TGTGCCAGCAGCTCACAGGACAGTCGGCTTACCTATGAGCAGTTCTTC.